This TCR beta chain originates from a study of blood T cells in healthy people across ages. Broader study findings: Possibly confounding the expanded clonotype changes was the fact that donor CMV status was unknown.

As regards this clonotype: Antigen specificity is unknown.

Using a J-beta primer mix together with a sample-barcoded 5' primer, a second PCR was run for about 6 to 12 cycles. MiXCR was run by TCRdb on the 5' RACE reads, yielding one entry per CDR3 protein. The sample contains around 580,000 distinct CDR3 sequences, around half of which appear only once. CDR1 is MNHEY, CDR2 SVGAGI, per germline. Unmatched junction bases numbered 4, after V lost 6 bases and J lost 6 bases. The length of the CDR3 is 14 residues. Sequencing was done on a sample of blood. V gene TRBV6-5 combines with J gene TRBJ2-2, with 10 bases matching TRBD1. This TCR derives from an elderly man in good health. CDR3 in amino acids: CASSGQGGAGELFF. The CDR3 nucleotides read TGTGCCAGCAGCGGACAGGGGGGGGCCGGGGAGCTGTTTTTT.